One sample yielded the 32 T cell receptor beta chains listed below, sequenced in a study of T cell responses to AZD1222 COVID-19 vaccine. Clones were sequenced by immunoSEQ multiplex PCR, and TCRdb holds only the in-frame ones, with some missing. The sample includes about 130,000 clones, 92% of them seen just once. Sequences were derived from peripheral blood, sampled on day 0 of AZD1222 vaccination. The receptors come from an adult in good health.

The DNA for the CDR3 is TGTGCCAGCAGTAAGGACAGGGTCCTCCTTGAAGCTTTCTTT. Amino acid sequence: CASSKDRVLLEAFF. The chain uses TRBV6-5 and TRBJ1-1; 8 nucleotides match TRBD1. The germline gives CDR1 MNHEY, CDR2 SVGAGI. Trimming removed 5 bases from V and 7 bases from J; junction bases left unmatched: 9. This CDR3 is 14 amino acids long.

J is TRBJ2-2 and V is TRBV11-3, with TRBD1 identical over 8 bases. The trim removed 5 bases at V and 0 bases at J, leaving 5 bases unmatched. The germline gives CDR1 SGHNT, CDR2 YENEEA. The CDR3 has 16 amino acids. This CDR3 is CASSPGQGSNTGELFF. CDR3 bases: TGTGCCAGCAGCCCTGGACAGGGATCGAACACCGGGGAGCTGTTTTTT.

The chain uses TRBV19 and TRBJ1-1; D not resolved. The CDR3 spans 12 residues. Trimming removed 4 bases at V and 7 bases at J, with 10 bases between. Germline-derived CDR1 and CDR2 are LNHDA and SQIVND (reference sequence). In nucleotides, the CDR3 is TGTGCCAGTAGTAGGTGGCAGTTTGAAGCTTTCTTT. Its protein is CASSRWQFEAFF.

This clone showed up just once. The rearrangement joins TRBV5-1 to TRBJ1-1; no clear D. Germline V gene sequence: CDR1 SGHRS, CDR2 YFSETQ. The CDR3 has 15 amino acids. Between the trimmed V and J ends, which lost 2 bases and 4 bases, there was a span of 15 bases. The CDR3 DNA follows: TGCGCCAGCAGCTTAAAGGGCTACGGCAGCACTGAAGCTTTCTTT. It translates to CASSLKGYGSTEAFF.

J is TRBJ2-2 and V is TRBV7-8; 13 positions agree with TRBD2. Germline CDR1 is SGHVS and CDR2 is FQNEAQ. With 5 bases clipped from V and 5 bases from J, the junction kept 5 bases outside the gene matches. This CDR3 has 16 amino acids. Here the CDR3 reads CASSQGTSGTTGELFF. CDR3 in DNA: TGTGCCAGCAGCCAGGGGACTAGCGGGACGACCGGGGAGCTGTTTTTT.

The rearrangement uses TRBV9 and TRBJ2-7, with a possible D match to TRBD1 (5 bases). Trimming shortened V by 0 bases and J by 1 base, and 14 bases separated the two germline ends. The CDR3 is made up of 16 amino acids. CDR1 and CDR2 (germline): SGDLS, YYNGEE. The CDR3 spells CASSVAAGSSSYEQYF. The CDR3 DNA follows: TGTGCCAGCAGCGTAGCCGCAGGGTCAAGTTCCTACGAGCAGTACTTC. Looking up the rest from reference TRBV9 and TRBJ2-7 gives the full variable domain: DSGVTQTPKHLITATGQRVTLRCSPRSGDLSVYWYQQSLDQGLQFLIQYYNGEERAKGNILERFSAQQFPDLHSELNLSSLELGDSALYFCASSVAAGSSSYEQYFGPGTRLTVT.

The DNA for the CDR3 is TGCGCCAGCAGTGCAGGGGAATACGAGCAGTACTTC. It codes for CASSAGEYEQYF. The chain recombines TRBV10-1 with TRBJ2-7; a weak D match, TRBD1 (6 bases). V was shortened by 4 bases and J by 4 bases, with 8 bases between the two germline ends. Germline lookup yields CDR1 WNHNN and CDR2 SYGVQD (reference sequence). The CDR3 runs to 12 residues.

This chain links TRBV7-8 with TRBJ1-5; TRBD1 might be the D (5 bases). This CDR3 region has 17 residues. V was trimmed by 2 bases and J by 7 bases, leaving 21 bases between them. From germline, CDR1 is SGHVS and CDR2 FQNEAQ. Here the CDR3 DNA reads TGTGCCAGCAGCTTATTCTCAAGGACATCGGGAGGACAGCCCCAGCATTTT. This codes for CASSLFSRTSGGQPQHF.

This chain joins TRBV5-1 and TRBJ2-3; perhaps TRBD2 as D (6 bases). V was shortened by 4 bases and J by 2 bases, with 11 bases between the two germline ends. The CDR3 sequence is 14 residues long. The germline CDR1 and CDR2 sequences are SGHRS and YFSETQ. CDR3 coding DNA: TGCGCCAGCAGCGAAGGGACTCTCACAGATACGCAGTATTTT. Its translation is CASSEGTLTDTQYF.

The chain links TRBV5-1 to TRBJ1-2, with D perhaps TRBD1 (6 bases). The V end lost 0 bases, the J end lost 8 bases, and 11 bases lay between the germline ends. CDR3 length: 13 amino acids. Germline V lookup: CDR1 SGHRS, CDR2 YFSETQ. CDR3 nucleotides: TGCGCCAGCAGCTTGGCTGAGGGGGACGGCTACACCTTC. This sequence encodes CASSLAEGDGYTF.

The rearrangement joins TRBV5-6 to TRBJ1-2; 8 bases map to TRBD1. The CDR3 runs 14 residues. Germline CDR1 SGHDT, CDR2 YYEEEE. With 4 bases clipped from V and 7 bases from J, the junction kept 9 bases outside the gene matches. Here the CDR3 DNA reads TGTGCCAGCAGCGGGGGGGACAGGTCCGGTGGCTACACCTTC. Its protein product is CASSGGDRSGGYTF.

The chain employs TRBV19 and TRBJ2-7; D may be TRBD1 (6 bases). CDR1 and CDR2 (germline): LNHDA, SQIVND (reference sequence). The CDR3 covers 14 residues. V was pared by 3 bases and J by 6 bases, with 15 bases between. CDR3 sequence: CASSIARGAGEQYF. DNA of the CDR3: TGTGCCAGTAGTATCGCCAGGGGAGCCGGCGAGCAGTACTTC.

V usage is TRBV29-1 and J usage is TRBJ2-1, with 9 bases identical to TRBD2. Germline assignment: CDR1 SQVTM and CDR2 ANQGSEA. This CDR3 comprises 13 residues. Trimming took 4 bases from V and 7 from J; bases not matched to a gene: 5. The DNA of the CDR3 is TGCAGCGTTGTAGCGGGAGACAGAAATGAGCAGTTCTTC. Translating gives CSVVAGDRNEQFF.

The chain is built from TRBV5-6 and TRBJ1-5; TRBD1 agrees at 7 bases. Trimming took 0 bases from V and 4 from J; bases not matched to a gene: 7. This CDR3 has 16 residues. Per germline, CDR1 SGHDT and CDR2 YYEEEE. DNA for the CDR3: TGTGCCAGCAGCTTGGGAGGGGGCGGGATAAATCAGCCCCAGCATTTT. Protein product: CASSLGGGGINQPQHF.

V is TRBV5-1 and J is TRBJ2-7; D ambiguous. Germline V lookup: CDR1 SGHRS, CDR2 YFSETQ. V lost 1 base and J 4 bases, leaving 6 bases between the germline ends. This CDR3 has 12 amino acids. The CDR3 region is CASSLLGYEQYF. In nucleotides, the CDR3 is TGCGCCAGCAGCTTGTTGGGGTACGAGCAGTACTTC.

This chain links TRBV19 with TRBJ2-1, with 11 bases aligning to TRBD2. The V segment lost 4 bases and the J segment 7 bases; nucleotides outside the gene matches: 3. CDR1 is LNHDA, CDR2 SQIVND, per germline (reference sequence). This CDR3 has 14 amino acids. The CDR3 loop is CASSSLAGGNEQFF. The DNA of the CDR3 is TGTGCCAGTAGTAGCCTAGCGGGAGGTAATGAGCAGTTCTTC.

The chain has TRBV7-3 and TRBJ2-3; 9 nucleotides align to TRBD2. V lost 5 bases, J lost 2 bases, and 8 bases stayed unmatched. Germline CDR1 SGHTA, CDR2 FQGTGA. This CDR3 region has 16 residues. DNA of the CDR3: TGTGCCAGCAGCCCCGATAGCGGGGGATTCACAGATACGCAGTATTTT. The encoded protein is CASSPDSGGFTDTQYF.

The gene calls are TRBV7-2 and TRBJ2-2, with D possibly being TRBD1 or TRBD2 (5 bases each). This CDR3 is 15 amino acids long. Germline CDR1 is SGHTA and CDR2 is FQGNSA. V shed 5 bases and J shed 9 bases, with 19 bases lying between them. The DNA for the CDR3 is TGTGCCAGCAGCCTAGGGACCGCAGGAGTGAGGGAGCTGTTTTTT. This codes for CASSLGTAGVRELFF.

This chain joins TRBV10-2 and TRBJ2-1; D is perhaps TRBD1 (6 bases). The CDR3 has 14 residues. Trimming removed 9 bases at V and 5 bases at J, with 17 bases between. Germline V gene sequence: CDR1 WSHSY, CDR2 SAAADI. The CDR3 loop is CARRQDRNNNEQFF. The CDR3 region has the DNA TGCGCCAGAAGACAGGACAGAAACAACAATGAGCAGTTCTTC.

This clone has only a few counts. This rearrangement joins TRBV5-1 to TRBJ2-2; a weak D match, TRBD2 (6 bases). The CDR3 consists of 14 residues. Trimming pared 6 bases from V and 6 bases from J, leaving 15 bases between. The germline CDR1 and CDR2 sequences are SGHRS and YFSETQ. The CDR3 loop reads CASKEGISSGELFF. Here the CDR3 DNA reads TGCGCCAGCAAGGAGGGGATATCTTCCGGGGAGCTGTTTTTT.

The V and J genes are TRBV5-1 and TRBJ2-1; 8 nucleotides align to TRBD2. The germline V gene encodes CDR1 SGHRS and CDR2 YFSETQ. The J segment lost 5 bases and the V segment lost 0 bases, leaving 10 bases of the junction unmatched. The CDR3 is 17 amino acids. The CDR3 loop reads CASSLARGTSSHNEQFF. DNA of the CDR3: TGCGCCAGCAGCTTGGCCCGGGGGACTAGTAGCCACAATGAGCAGTTCTTC. Looking up the rest from reference TRBV5-1 and TRBJ2-1 gives the full variable domain: KAGVTQTPRYLIKTRGQQVTLSCSPISGHRSVSWYQQTPGQGLQFLFEYFSETQRNKGNFPGRFSGRQFSNSRSEMNVSTLELGDSALYLCASSLARGTSSHNEQFFGPGTRLTVL.

Only one count was recorded for this clone. J is TRBJ2-2 and V is TRBV2, with TRBD1 identical over 11 bases. From germline, CDR1 is SNHLY and CDR2 FYNNEI. CDR3 length: 17 amino acids. The trim removed 6 bases at V and 1 base at J, leaving 7 bases unmatched. The CDR3 loop is CASRLRDRGLNTGELFF. The CDR3 DNA reads TGTGCCAGCAGGCTCCGGGACAGGGGGTTGAACACCGGGGAGCTGTTTTTT. Together with reference TRBV2 and TRBJ2-2, the CDR3 gives the full variable domain: EPEVTQTPSHQVTQMGQEVILRCVPISNHLYFYWYRQILGQKVEFLVSFYNNEISEKSEIFDDQFSVERPDGSNFTLKIRSTKLEDSAMYFCASRLRDRGLNTGELFFGEGSRLTVL.

The rearrangement joins TRBV13 to TRBJ2-7, with no clear D. The ends were cut back, 6 bases at V and 2 bases at J, with 20 bases in the middle. The CDR3 has 16 residues. Germline CDR1 reads PRHDT; CDR2 reads FYEKMQ (reference sequence). CDR3 nucleotides: TGTGCCAGCAGTCACTCCGGCGGAAGGCATACCTACGAGCAGTACTTC. This translates into CASSHSGGRHTYEQYF.

The chain uses TRBV24-1 and TRBJ2-7; possibly TRBD2 for D (5 bases). The CDR3 length is 20 residues. With 10 bases removed from V and 0 bases from J, the gap between germline ends came to 33 bases. Germline CDR1 reads KGHDR; CDR2 reads SFDVKD. CDR3 nucleotide sequence: TGTGCCACGATAGAAGAGGACGGAAATCGACTAACTCGGGCCTCCTACGAGCAGTACTTC. Encoded protein: CATIEEDGNRLTRASYEQYF.

The J gene is TRBJ2-1, the V gene TRBV9; the D gene is possibly TRBD2 (6 bases). V lost 0 bases and J lost 8, with 12 bases in between. Germline V gene data show CDR1 as SGDLS and CDR2 as YYNGEE. This CDR3 is built from 14 residues. The CDR3 loop is CASSVVGVADEQFF. In nucleotides, the CDR3 is TGTGCCAGCAGCGTAGTTGGGGTAGCGGATGAGCAGTTCTTC.

The J gene is TRBJ2-4, the V gene TRBV28, with 10 bases aligning to TRBD1. Per germline, CDR1 MDHEN and CDR2 SYDVKM. Trimming at V came to 2 bases and at J to 1 base, leaving 5 bases not matched to a gene. The CDR3 is 17 amino acids. CDR3 sequence (DNA): TGTGCCAGCAGTTTACCCCGGACAGGGGGGGCCAAAAACATTCAGTACTTC. Translating gives CASSLPRTGGAKNIQYF.

J is TRBJ2-7 and V is TRBV14; no reliable D call. Trimming took 6 bases from V and 4 from J, leaving 19 bases between them. Germline V gives CDR1 SGHDN, CDR2 FVKESK. The CDR3 sequence is 15 residues long. The CDR3 spells CASSPAVGSYYEQYF. CDR3 in DNA: TGTGCCAGCAGTCCCGCGGTCGGGTCCTATTACGAGCAGTACTTC.

This chain connects TRBV28 to TRBJ1-2; D is possibly TRBD1 (5 bases). The V end lost 7 bases, the J end lost 2 bases, and 11 bases lay between the germline ends. The CDR3 is 13 residues long. Germline V gene data show CDR1 as MDHEN and CDR2 as SYDVKM. CDR3 nucleotides: TGTGCCAGCATGGTGGGGGGGAACTATGGCTACACCTTC. The encoded protein is CASMVGGNYGYTF.

The chain uses TRBV7-9 and TRBJ2-2, with D tentatively TRBD1 (5 bases). This CDR3 region has 14 residues. Looked up from germline, CDR1 is SEHNR and CDR2 is FQNEAQ (reference sequence). V lost 5 bases and J lost 7, with 14 bases in between. CDR3 in DNA: TGTGCCAGCAGCCGGCCCAGGGAACGCGGGGAGCTGTTTTTT. Translating gives CASSRPRERGELFF.

The chain recombines TRBV7-3 with TRBJ2-7, with no clear D. The CDR3 has 14 amino acids. The germline V and J ends were trimmed by 6 bases and 0 bases, with 12 bases remaining between them. In germline, CDR1 is SGHTA, CDR2 FQGTGA. The CDR3 here is CASRSSPLSYEQYF. CDR3 in DNA: TGTGCCAGCAGGAGTTCCCCCCTCTCCTACGAGCAGTACTTC.

The chain employs TRBV28 and TRBJ2-7; D not certain. Germline CDR1 is MDHEN and CDR2 is SYDVKM. This CDR3 has 13 residues. V was pared by 3 bases and J by 5 bases, with 11 bases between. The CDR3 nucleotides are TGTGCCAGCAGTTTCAACACTCCCCACGAGCAGTACTTC. This gives the protein CASSFNTPHEQYF.

This clone was detected once. The chain carries TRBV7-8 and TRBJ1-3; D is uncertain. Trimming pared 4 bases from V and 4 bases from J, leaving 8 bases between. Per the germline V gene, CDR1 is SGHVS and CDR2 is FQNEAQ. CDR3 length: 13 residues. CDR3 sequence reads: CASSSGPGNTIYF. The CDR3 DNA reads TGTGCCAGCAGCTCCGGACCCGGAAACACCATATATTTT.